This T cell receptor (beta chain) appears in the sequencing data of a study of blood T cell repertoires in COVID-19. This CDR3 spans 15 amino acids. Deletions cut 0 bases from V and 8 bases from J, with 15 bases between. Per the germline V gene, CDR1 is SGDLS and CDR2 is YYNGEE. Assay used: immunoSEQ multiplex PCR; TCRdb lists only in-frame clones, some missing. The sample shows 150,000 to 200,000 clones, about 80% of them seen only once. The sequenced material came from peripheral blood. This rearrangement joins TRBV9 to TRBJ2-1; TRBD1 might be the D (6 bases). This TCR came from a man in his sixties with acute or convalescent COVID-19. Here the CDR3 reads CASSVAPRGGDEQFF. The CDR3 bases are TGTGCCAGCAGCGTAGCTCCACGAGGGGGAGATGAGCAGTTCTTC.